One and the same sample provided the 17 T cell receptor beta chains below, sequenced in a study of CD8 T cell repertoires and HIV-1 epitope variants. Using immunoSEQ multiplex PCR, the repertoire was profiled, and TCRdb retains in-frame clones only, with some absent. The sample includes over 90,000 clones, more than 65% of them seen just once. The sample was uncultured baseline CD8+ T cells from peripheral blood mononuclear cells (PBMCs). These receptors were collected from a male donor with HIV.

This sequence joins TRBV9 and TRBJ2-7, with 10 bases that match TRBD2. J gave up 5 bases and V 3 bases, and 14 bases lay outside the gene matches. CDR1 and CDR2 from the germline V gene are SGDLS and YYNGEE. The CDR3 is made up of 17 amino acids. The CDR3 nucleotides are TGTGCCAGCAGCGCCTCCGAGGCTAGCGGGGGAATGAACGAGCAGTACTTC. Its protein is CASSASEASGGMNEQYF.

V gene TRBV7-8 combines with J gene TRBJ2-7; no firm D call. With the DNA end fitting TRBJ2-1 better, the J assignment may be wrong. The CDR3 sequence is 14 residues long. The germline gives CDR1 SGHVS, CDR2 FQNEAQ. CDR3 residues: CASSLGGSYNEQFF. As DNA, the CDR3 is TGTGCCAGCAGCTTGGGCGGCTCCTACAATGAGCAGTTCTTC.

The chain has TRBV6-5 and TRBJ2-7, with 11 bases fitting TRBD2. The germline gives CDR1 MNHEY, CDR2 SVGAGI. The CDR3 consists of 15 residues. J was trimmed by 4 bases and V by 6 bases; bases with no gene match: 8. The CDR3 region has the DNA TGTGCCAGCAGGATAGCGGGAGGGCCATTTTACGAGCAGTACTTC. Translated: CASRIAGGPFYEQYF.

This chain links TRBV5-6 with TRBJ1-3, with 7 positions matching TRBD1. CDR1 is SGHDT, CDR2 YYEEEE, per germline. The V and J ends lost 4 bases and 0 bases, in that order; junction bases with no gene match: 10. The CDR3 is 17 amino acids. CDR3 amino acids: CASSRRTGHSSGNTIYF. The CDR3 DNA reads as TGTGCCAGCAGCAGAAGGACAGGCCATTCCTCTGGAAACACCATATATTTT.

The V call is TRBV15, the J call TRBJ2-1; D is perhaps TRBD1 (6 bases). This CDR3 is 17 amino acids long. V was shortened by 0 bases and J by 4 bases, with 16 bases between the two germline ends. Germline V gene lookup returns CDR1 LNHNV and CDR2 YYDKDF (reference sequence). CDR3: CATSRDRTESFYNEQFF. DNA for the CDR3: TGTGCCACCAGCAGAGATCGGACAGAGTCCTTTTACAATGAGCAGTTCTTC. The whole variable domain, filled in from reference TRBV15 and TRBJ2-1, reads DAMVIQNPRYQVTQFGKPVTLSCSQTLNHNVMYWYQQKSSQAPKLLFHYYDKDFNNEADTPDNFQSRRPNTSFCFLDIRSPGLGDTAMYLCATSRDRTESFYNEQFFGPGTRLTVL.

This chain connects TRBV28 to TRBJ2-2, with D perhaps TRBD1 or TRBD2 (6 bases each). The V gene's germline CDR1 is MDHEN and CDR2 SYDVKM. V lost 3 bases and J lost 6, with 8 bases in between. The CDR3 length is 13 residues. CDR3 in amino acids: CASSLGGPGELFF. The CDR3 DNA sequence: TGTGCCAGCAGTTTGGGGGGCCCCGGGGAGCTGTTTTTT.

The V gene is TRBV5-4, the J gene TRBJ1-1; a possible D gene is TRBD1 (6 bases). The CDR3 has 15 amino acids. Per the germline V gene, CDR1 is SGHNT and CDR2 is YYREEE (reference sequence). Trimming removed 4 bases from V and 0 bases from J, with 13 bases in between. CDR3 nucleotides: TGTGCCAGCAGCCCGAGGACAGCCATGAACACTGAAGCTTTCTTT. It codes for CASSPRTAMNTEAFF.

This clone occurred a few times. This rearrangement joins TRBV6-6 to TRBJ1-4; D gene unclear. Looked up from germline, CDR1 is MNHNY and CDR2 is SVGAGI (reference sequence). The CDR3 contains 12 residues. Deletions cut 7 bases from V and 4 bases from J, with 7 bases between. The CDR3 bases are TGTGCCAGCACAGAGAATAATGAAAAACTGTTTTTT. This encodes CASTENNEKLFF.

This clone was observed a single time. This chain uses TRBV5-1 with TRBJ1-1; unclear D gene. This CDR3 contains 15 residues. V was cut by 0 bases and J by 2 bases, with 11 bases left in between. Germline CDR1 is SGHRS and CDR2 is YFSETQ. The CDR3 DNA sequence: TGCGCCAGCAGCTTGGAGGGTTCGGTCAACACTGAAGCTTTCTTT. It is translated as CASSLEGSVNTEAFF.

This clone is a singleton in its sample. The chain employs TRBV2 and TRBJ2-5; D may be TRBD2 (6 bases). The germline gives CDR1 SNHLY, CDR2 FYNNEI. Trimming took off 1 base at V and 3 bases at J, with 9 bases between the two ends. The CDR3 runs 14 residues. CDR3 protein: CASSEGGRKETQYF. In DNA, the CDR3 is TGTGCCAGCAGTGAAGGGGGGAGGAAAGAGACCCAGTACTTC.

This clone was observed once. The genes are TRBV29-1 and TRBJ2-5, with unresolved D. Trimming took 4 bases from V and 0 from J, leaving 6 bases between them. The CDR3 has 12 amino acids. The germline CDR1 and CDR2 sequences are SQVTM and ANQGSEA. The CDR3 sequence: CSVGHNQETQYF. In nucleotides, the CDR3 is TGCAGCGTTGGACACAACCAAGAGACCCAGTACTTC.

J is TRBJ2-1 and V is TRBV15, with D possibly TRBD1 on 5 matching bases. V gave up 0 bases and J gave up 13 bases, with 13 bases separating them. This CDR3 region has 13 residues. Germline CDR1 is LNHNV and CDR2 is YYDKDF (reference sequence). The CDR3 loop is CATSRDPRTPQFF. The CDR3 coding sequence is TGTGCCACCAGCAGAGATCCGCGGACACCTCAGTTCTTC.

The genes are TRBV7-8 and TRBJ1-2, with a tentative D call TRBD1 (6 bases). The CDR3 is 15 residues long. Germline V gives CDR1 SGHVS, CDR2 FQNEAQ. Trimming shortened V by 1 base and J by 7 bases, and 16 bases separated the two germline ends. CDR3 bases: TGTGCCAGCAGCTTAGTGACAGGTGGGGGCAGTGGCTACACCTTC. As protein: CASSLVTGGGSGYTF.

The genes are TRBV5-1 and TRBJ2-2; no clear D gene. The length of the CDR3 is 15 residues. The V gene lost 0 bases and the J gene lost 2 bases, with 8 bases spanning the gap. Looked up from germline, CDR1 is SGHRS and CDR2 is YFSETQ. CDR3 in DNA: TGCGCCAGCAGCTTGGGGTTCGCTAACACCGGGGAGCTGTTTTTT. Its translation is CASSLGFANTGELFF.

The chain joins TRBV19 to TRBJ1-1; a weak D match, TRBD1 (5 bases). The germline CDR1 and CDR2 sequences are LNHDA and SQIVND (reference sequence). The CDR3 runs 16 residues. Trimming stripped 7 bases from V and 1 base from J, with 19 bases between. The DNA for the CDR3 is TGTGCCAGTACCCTAACCGCGGGGCGGCGGAACACTGAAGCTTTCTTT. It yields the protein CASTLTAGRRNTEAFF.

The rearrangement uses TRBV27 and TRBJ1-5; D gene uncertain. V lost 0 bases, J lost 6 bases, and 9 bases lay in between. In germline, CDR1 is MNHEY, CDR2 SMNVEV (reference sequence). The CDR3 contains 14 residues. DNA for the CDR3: TGTGCCAGCAGTTTATCCCCGACGGGTCAGCCCCAGCATTTT. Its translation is CASSLSPTGQPQHF.

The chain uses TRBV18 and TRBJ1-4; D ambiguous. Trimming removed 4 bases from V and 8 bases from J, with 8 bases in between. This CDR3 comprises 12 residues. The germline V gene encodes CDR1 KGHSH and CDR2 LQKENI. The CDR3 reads CASSLLAEKLFF. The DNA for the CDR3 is TGTGCCAGCTCACTGCTCGCCGAAAAACTGTTTTTT. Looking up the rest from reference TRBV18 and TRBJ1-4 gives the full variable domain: NAGVMQNPRHLVRRRGQEARLRCSPMKGHSHVYWYRQLPEEGLKFMVYLQKENIIDESGMPKERFSAEFPKEGPSILRIQQVVRGDSAAYFCASSLLAEKLFFGSGTQLSVL.